This T cell receptor beta chain was captured in a study of blood T cell repertoires in COVID-19. This CDR3 has 15 residues. CDR1 is MNHEY, CDR2 SVGAGI, per germline. The V and J ends lost 2 bases and 1 base respectively, with 11 bases between them. TCRdb's copy holds only in-frame clones and misses some; the assay was immunoSEQ multiplex PCR. The top ten clones hold roughly 12% of a sample with 400,000 to 450,000 clones, 70% to 90% of them seen once. This TCR came from a woman in her fifties or sixties with COVID-19, enrolled during active disease. The chain combines TRBV6-5 with TRBJ1-1; D gene uncertain. The sample taken for sequencing was peripheral blood. The CDR3, as DNA: TGTGCCAGCAGTTACCGATTCGGGGAGAACACTGAAGCTTTCTTT. Protein: CASSYRFGENTEAFF.